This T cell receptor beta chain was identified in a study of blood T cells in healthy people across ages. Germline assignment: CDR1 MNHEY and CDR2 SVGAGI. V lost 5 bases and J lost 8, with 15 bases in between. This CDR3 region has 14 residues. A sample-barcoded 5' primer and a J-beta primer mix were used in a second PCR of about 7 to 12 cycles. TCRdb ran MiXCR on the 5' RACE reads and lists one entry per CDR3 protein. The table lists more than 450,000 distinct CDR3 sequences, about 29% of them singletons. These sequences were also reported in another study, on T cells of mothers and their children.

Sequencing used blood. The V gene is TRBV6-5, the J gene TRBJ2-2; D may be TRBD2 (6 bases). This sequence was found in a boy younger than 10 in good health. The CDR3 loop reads CASSGGLIGGELFF. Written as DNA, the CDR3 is TGTGCCAGCAGTGGGGGACTGATCGGAGGGGAGCTGTTTTTT.